Below, one T cell receptor beta chain is given with its context. The CDR3 loop spans 13 amino acids. Germline V gene lookup returns CDR1 MNHNY and CDR2 SVGAGI (reference sequence). The V end lost 2 bases, the J end lost 0 bases, and 1 base lay between the germline ends. This record comes from a study of cytotoxic CD8 clonotypes in ibrutinib-treated CLL. Measured with immunoSEQ multiplex PCR; TCRdb has only the in-frame clones, and not every one. In the table there are some 200,000 clones, more than 65% of which are singletons. The receptor comes from a human donor with chronic lymphocytic leukemia. The sequencing used PBMCs, collected after 12 months of ibrutinib treatment. This chain connects TRBV6-6 to TRBJ1-4, with D uncertain. The CDR3, as DNA: TGTGCCAGCAGTTACACAACTAATGAAAAACTGTTTTTT. Translation gives CASSYTTNEKLFF.